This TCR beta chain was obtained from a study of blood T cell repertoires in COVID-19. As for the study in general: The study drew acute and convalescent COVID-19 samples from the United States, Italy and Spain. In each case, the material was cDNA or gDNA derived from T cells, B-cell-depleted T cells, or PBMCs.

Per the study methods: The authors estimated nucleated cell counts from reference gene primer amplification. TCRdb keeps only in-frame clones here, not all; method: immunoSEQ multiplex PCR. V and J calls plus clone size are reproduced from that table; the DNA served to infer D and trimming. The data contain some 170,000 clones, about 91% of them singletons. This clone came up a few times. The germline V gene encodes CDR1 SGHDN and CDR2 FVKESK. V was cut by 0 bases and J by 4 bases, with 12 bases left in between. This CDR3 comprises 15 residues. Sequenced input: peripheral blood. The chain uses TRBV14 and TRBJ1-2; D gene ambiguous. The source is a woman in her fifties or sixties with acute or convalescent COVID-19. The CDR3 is CASSQDRGPLYGYTF. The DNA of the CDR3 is TGTGCCAGCAGCCAAGATCGAGGCCCGCTCTATGGCTACACCTTC.